Each of the 13 T cell receptor beta chains below was sequenced from the same sample in a study of T cell changes during pregnancy in multiple sclerosis. Assay used: immunoSEQ multiplex PCR; TCRdb lists only in-frame clones, some missing. The sample contains tens of thousands of clones, over 90% of which appear only once. The sequencing here drew on CD4+ T cells from peripheral blood mononuclear cells, taken in the second trimester of pregnancy. These receptors originate from a female donor with multiple sclerosis, enrolled in a pregnancy study.

CDR3 loop: CASSFSTVLGGATGELFF. CDR3 nucleotides: TGTGCCAGCAGTTTTAGTACGGTTTTAGGAGGGGCCACCGGGGAGCTGTTTTTT. V and J are TRBV7-9 and TRBJ2-2, with a possible D match to TRBD2 (6 bases). Germline-derived CDR1 and CDR2 are SEHNR and FQNEAQ (reference sequence). Deletions cut 6 bases from V and 4 bases from J, with 24 bases between. CDR3 length: 18 residues. Variable domain in full (rest from reference TRBV7-9 and TRBJ2-2): DTGVSQNPRHKITKRGQNVTFRCDPISEHNRLYWYRQTLGQGPEFLTYFQNEAQLEKSRLLSDRFSAERPKGSFSTLEIQRTEQGDSAMYLCASSFSTVLGGATGELFFGEGSRLTVL.

This chain connects TRBV5-1 to TRBJ1-4, with 7 nucleotides matching TRBD1. CDR1 and CDR2 from the germline V gene are SGHRS and YFSETQ. V was pared by 0 bases and J by 4 bases, with 6 bases of the junction left unmatched. CDR3 length: 16 residues. CDR3 nucleotide sequence: TGCGCCAGCAGCTTGGCGGAGGGGGCAGGTAATGAAAAACTGTTTTTT. This gives the protein CASSLAEGAGNEKLFF.

The V gene is TRBV7-9, the J gene TRBJ2-4; D may be TRBD2 (5 bases). Germline V gene lookup returns CDR1 SEHNR and CDR2 FQNEAQ (reference sequence). The V end was cut by 3 bases, the J end by 8 bases, with 8 bases between. This CDR3 region has 12 residues. The CDR3 reads CASSLREHIQYF. DNA of the CDR3: TGTGCCAGCAGCTTGAGGGAACACATTCAGTACTTC.

The rearrangement links TRBV6-5 to TRBJ1-2; the D is unclear. V was pared by 4 bases and J by 1 base, with 13 bases between. Germline loops: CDR1 MNHEY, CDR2 SVGAGI. This CDR3 is 15 amino acids long. In DNA form, the CDR3 reads TGTGCCAGCAGTTCGACCCGGGGAGATAACTATGGCTACACCTTC. Translating it yields CASSSTRGDNYGYTF.

The genes are TRBV7-7 and TRBJ1-4; weak D call: TRBD1 (5 bases). The germline V gene has CDR1 SSHAT and CDR2 FNYEAQ (reference sequence). CDR3 length: 13 amino acids. V was cut by 1 base and J by 7 bases, with 7 bases left in between. The CDR3 region has the DNA TGTGCCAGCAGCTTAGATAGGGGTGAAAAACTGTTTTTT. This encodes CASSLDRGEKLFF.

The genes are TRBV5-1 and TRBJ2-5, with unresolved D. This CDR3 has 15 amino acids. Germline V gene lookup returns CDR1 SGHRS and CDR2 YFSETQ. V gave up 0 bases and J gave up 4 bases, with 13 bases separating them. CDR3 residues: CASSLGVGRRETQYF. CDR3 coding DNA: TGCGCCAGCAGCTTGGGTGTGGGCCGTCGAGAGACCCAGTACTTC.

The J gene is TRBJ2-7, the V gene TRBV2; 9 bases fit TRBD2. V lost 8 bases to trimming and J lost 0 bases; unmatched junction nucleotides: 14. Germline CDR1 is SNHLY and CDR2 is FYNNEI. The CDR3 is 17 residues long. The chain's CDR3 is CASGWASGKISSYEQYF. In nucleotides, the CDR3 is TGTGCCAGCGGGTGGGCTAGCGGGAAGATAAGCTCCTACGAGCAGTACTTC.

This clone showed up just once. The chain uses TRBV30 and TRBJ1-5; 7 bases are a match to TRBD1. Germline V lookup: CDR1 GTSNPN, CDR2 SVGIG (reference sequence). The trim removed 2 bases at V and 5 bases at J, leaving 6 bases unmatched. The CDR3 is 14 residues long. The CDR3 DNA reads as TGTGCCTGGAGTCCACCCACAGGGGATCAGCCCCAGCATTTT. Translated, it gives CAWSPPTGDQPQHF.

The chain combines TRBV10-3 with TRBJ1-1; D might be TRBD1 (5 bases). The CDR3 is 15 residues long. V lost 3 bases and J 0 bases, leaving 11 bases between the germline ends. CDR1 and CDR2 from the germline V gene are ENHRY and SYGVKD. CDR3 nucleotides: TGTGCCATCAGTGACCCGACAGAGATGAACACTGAAGCTTTCTTT. Translating gives CAISDPTEMNTEAFF.

V is TRBV6-6 and J is TRBJ2-1, with TRBD2 matching 10 bases. Trimming cost V 0 bases and J 7 bases; bases outside gene matches: 6. The germline gives CDR1 MNHNY, CDR2 SVGAGI (reference sequence). CDR3 length equals 16 residues. As DNA, the CDR3 is TGTGCCAGCAGTTACTCGACAGCGGGAGGGATGAATGAGCAGTTCTTC. It translates to CASSYSTAGGMNEQFF.

This sequence joins TRBV7-2 and TRBJ2-3; 7 nucleotides align to TRBD2. V trimming: 1 base; J trimming: 6 bases; junction bases outside the gene matches: 4. The V gene's germline CDR1 is SGHTA and CDR2 FQGNSA. There are 14 residues in the CDR3. The CDR3 here is CASSLGTSGDTQYF. The CDR3 nucleotides are TGTGCCAGCAGCTTAGGGACTAGTGGGGATACGCAGTATTTT.

The chain employs TRBV27 and TRBJ1-5; unclear D gene. From germline, CDR1 is MNHEY and CDR2 SMNVEV (reference sequence). The CDR3 has 13 residues. V was trimmed by 3 bases and J by 1 base, leaving 4 bases between them. CDR3 in DNA: TGTGCCAGCAGTTTCAAAAGCAATCAGCCCCAGCATTTT. Translated: CASSFKSNQPQHF.

The gene calls are TRBV27 and TRBJ2-3, with D possibly TRBD2 on 6 matching bases. The germline CDR1 and CDR2 sequences are MNHEY and SMNVEV (reference sequence). V was trimmed by 3 bases and J by 0 bases, leaving 13 bases between them. The CDR3 sequence is 16 residues long. Written as DNA, the CDR3 is TGTGCCAGCAGTTTTATGTGGAGGGCTAGCACAGATACGCAGTATTTT. Its protein is CASSFMWRASTDTQYF.